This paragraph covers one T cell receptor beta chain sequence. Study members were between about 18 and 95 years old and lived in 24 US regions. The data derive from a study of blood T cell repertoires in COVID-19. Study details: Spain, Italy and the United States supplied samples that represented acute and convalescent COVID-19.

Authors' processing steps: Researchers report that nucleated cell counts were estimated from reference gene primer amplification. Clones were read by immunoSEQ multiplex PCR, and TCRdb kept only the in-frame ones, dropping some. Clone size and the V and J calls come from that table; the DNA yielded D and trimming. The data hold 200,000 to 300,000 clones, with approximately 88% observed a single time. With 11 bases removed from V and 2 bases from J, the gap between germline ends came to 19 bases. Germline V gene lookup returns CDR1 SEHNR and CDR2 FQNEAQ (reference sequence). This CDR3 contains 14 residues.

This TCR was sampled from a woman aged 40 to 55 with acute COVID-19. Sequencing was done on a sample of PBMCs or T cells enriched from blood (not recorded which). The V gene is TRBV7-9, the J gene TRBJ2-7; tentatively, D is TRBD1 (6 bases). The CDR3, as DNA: TGTGCCTCAAGCTTTCCAGGGGCTACCTACGAGCAGTACTTC. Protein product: CASSFPGATYEQYF.